The T cell receptor (beta chain) under discussion was sequenced for a study of post-analysis software for immune sequencing data. Findings and caveats of the study: Patients carried roughly five TRBV segments more frequently than controls did, and TRBV5-6, TRBV5-1 and TRBV20-1 were among them.

Germline assignment: CDR1 SQVTM and CDR2 ANQGSEA. This CDR3 is 17 amino acids long. Losses at the gene ends were 3 bases for V and 11 bases for J; bases not matched to a gene: 24. Built from TCR beta cDNA, the libraries had unique molecular identifiers in them. MiXCR was run by TCRdb on the PCR reads, yielding one entry per CDR3 protein. The repertoire holds more than 450,000 distinct CDR3 sequences, with about 40% as singletons. Points on this clonotype: What it binds is not known.

Source material: blood. This clonotype was obtained from a girl between 10 and 17 years old with multiple sclerosis. The chain couples TRBV29-1 to TRBJ2-5; the match to TRBD2 covers 7 bases. The CDR3 DNA sequence: TGCAGCGTTGACGGGTCAAAGACTAGCCGTTGGGGGTATGAGCAGTACTTC. It yields the protein CSVDGSKTSRWGYEQYF.